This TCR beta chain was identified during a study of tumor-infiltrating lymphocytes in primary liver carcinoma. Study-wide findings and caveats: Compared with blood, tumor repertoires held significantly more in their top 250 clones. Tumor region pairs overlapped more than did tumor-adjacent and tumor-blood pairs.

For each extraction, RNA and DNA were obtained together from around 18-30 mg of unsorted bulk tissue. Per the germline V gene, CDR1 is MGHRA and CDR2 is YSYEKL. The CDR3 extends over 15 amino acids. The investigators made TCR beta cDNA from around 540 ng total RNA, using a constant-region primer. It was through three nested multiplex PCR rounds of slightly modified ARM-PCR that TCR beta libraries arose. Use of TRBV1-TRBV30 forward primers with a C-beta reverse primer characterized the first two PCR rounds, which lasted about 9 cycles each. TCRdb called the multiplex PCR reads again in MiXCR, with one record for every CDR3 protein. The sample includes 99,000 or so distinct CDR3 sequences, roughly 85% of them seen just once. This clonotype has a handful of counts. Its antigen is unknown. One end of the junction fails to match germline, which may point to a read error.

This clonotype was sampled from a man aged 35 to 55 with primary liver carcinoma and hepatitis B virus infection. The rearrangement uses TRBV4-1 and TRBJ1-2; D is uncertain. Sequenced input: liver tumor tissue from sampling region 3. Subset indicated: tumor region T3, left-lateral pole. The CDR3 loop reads CTSSPSTGLNYGYTF. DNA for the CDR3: TGCACCAGCAGCCCGTCCACTGGGCTCAACTATGGCTACACCTTC.